The next 11 T cell receptor beta chains were all read from a single sample in a study of OX40 agonist ivuxolimab in advanced cancers. Repertoires were generated with immunoSEQ multiplex PCR, while TCRdb's copy carries only in-frame clones and drops some. The table has about 32,000 clones, roughly 76% seen once. Sequences were derived from CD4+ or CD8+ T cells sorted from blood, sampled in a trial of the OX40 agonist ivuxolimab. The receptor source for this set is an adult with an advanced solid tumor such as melanoma, head and neck, liver or kidney cancer.

CDR3 in DNA: TGTGCCAGCAGTCGTACAGGGACCATTACCTATGGCTACACCTTC. This sequence encodes CASSRTGTITYGYTF. The V call is TRBV2, the J call TRBJ1-2; TRBD1 is a possible D gene (6 bases). V was clipped by 5 bases and J by 4 bases, with 17 bases between them. The CDR3 contains 15 residues. Germline V CDR1 and CDR2: SNHLY, FYNNEI.

The J gene is TRBJ2-1, the V gene TRBV7-2; TRBD2 might be the D (7 bases). Germline lookup yields CDR1 SGHTA and CDR2 FQGNSA. V lost 5 bases to trimming and J lost 7 bases, with 15 bases between them. The CDR3 contains 14 residues. The CDR3 region has the DNA TGTGCCAGCAGCGAGAACGGGGGGCTAAATGAGCAGTTCTTC. As protein: CASSENGGLNEQFF.

The V call is TRBV7-2, the J call TRBJ1-1, with D possibly TRBD1 on 5 matching bases. V dropped 3 bases and J dropped 1 base, with 9 bases sitting between them. The CDR3 contains 14 residues. Germline-derived CDR1 and CDR2 are SGHTA and FQGNSA. CDR3 amino acids: CASSFMGGNTEAFF. The CDR3 nucleotides are TGTGCCAGCAGCTTCATGGGGGGGAACACTGAAGCTTTCTTT.

The chain links TRBV19 to TRBJ1-1, with a possible D match to TRBD1 (6 bases). Germline CDR1 LNHDA, CDR2 SQIVND (reference sequence). This CDR3 is 13 amino acids long. Between the trimmed V and J ends, which lost 2 bases and 3 bases, there was a span of 7 bases. CDR3 residues: CASSIKGDTEAFF. The CDR3 DNA reads as TGTGCCAGTAGTATAAAGGGGGACACTGAAGCTTTCTTT.

V gene TRBV4-2 combines with J gene TRBJ2-3; weak D call: TRBD2 (5 bases). Looked up from germline, CDR1 is LGHNA and CDR2 is YNFKEQ. The V end was cut by 0 bases, the J end by 2 bases, with 24 bases between. This CDR3 comprises 20 residues. CDR3 in amino acids: CASSQDPLDLRPSITDTQYF. The DNA for the CDR3 is TGTGCCAGCAGCCAAGATCCCCTCGACCTTAGGCCTAGCATCACAGATACGCAGTATTTT.

The CDR3 region has the DNA TGTGCCAGCAGCTCCCTCAGCGGCAATGAGCAGTTCTTC. As protein: CASSSLSGNEQFF. The chain is built from TRBV5-5 and TRBJ2-1; D possibly corresponds to TRBD2 (5 bases). Trimming shortened V by 3 bases and J by 6 bases, and 10 bases separated the two germline ends. The CDR3 is 13 residues long. Germline assignment: CDR1 SGHKS and CDR2 YYEKEE (reference sequence).

The chain employs TRBV7-9 and TRBJ1-1, with D perhaps matching TRBD1 (6 bases). Trimming left V 6 bases short and J 1 base short, with 15 bases between. CDR3 length: 15 amino acids. Germline lookup yields CDR1 SEHNR and CDR2 FQNEAQ (reference sequence). Here the CDR3 DNA reads TGTGCCAGCAGTCCATTCGACAGGACGAACACTGAAGCTTTCTTT. It is translated as CASSPFDRTNTEAFF.

Only one count was recorded for this clone. The rearrangement uses TRBV28 and TRBJ1-2; 8 bases match TRBD1. V lost 2 bases to trimming and J lost 0 bases; unmatched junction nucleotides: 5. The germline V gene encodes CDR1 MDHEN and CDR2 SYDVKM. The CDR3 runs 16 residues. The CDR3 DNA sequence: TGTGCCAGCAGTTTAGGTGGGACAGGTCCTAACTATGGCTACACCTTC. It is translated as CASSLGGTGPNYGYTF.

This chain uses TRBV18 with TRBJ2-5; unclear D gene. The length of the CDR3 is 11 residues. Germline V gene data show CDR1 as KGHSH and CDR2 as LQKENI. V dropped 2 bases and J dropped 5 bases, with 3 bases sitting between them. The CDR3 here is CASSPGETQYF. In DNA, the CDR3 is TGTGCCAGCTCACCAGGGGAGACCCAGTACTTC.

The rearrangement uses TRBV5-8 and TRBJ2-3; D is unresolved. The CDR3 spans 14 residues. The germline V and J ends were trimmed by 2 bases and 0 bases, with 7 bases remaining between them. The V gene's germline CDR1 is SGHTS and CDR2 YDEGEE. CDR3 coding DNA: TGTGCCAGCAGCTTCTATCCTAGCACAGATACGCAGTATTTT. It translates to CASSFYPSTDTQYF.

This clone showed up just a few times. This chain joins TRBV30 and TRBJ1-1, with 9 positions matching TRBD1. The CDR3 consists of 18 residues. Germline V CDR1 and CDR2: GTSNPN, SVGIG (reference sequence). Trimming removed 4 bases from V and 2 bases from J; junction bases left unmatched: 17. DNA for the CDR3: TGTGCCTGGAAACGCGGACAGGGGCGAAGGGGGCCTAACACTGAAGCTTTCTTT. Translation: CAWKRGQGRRGPNTEAFF.